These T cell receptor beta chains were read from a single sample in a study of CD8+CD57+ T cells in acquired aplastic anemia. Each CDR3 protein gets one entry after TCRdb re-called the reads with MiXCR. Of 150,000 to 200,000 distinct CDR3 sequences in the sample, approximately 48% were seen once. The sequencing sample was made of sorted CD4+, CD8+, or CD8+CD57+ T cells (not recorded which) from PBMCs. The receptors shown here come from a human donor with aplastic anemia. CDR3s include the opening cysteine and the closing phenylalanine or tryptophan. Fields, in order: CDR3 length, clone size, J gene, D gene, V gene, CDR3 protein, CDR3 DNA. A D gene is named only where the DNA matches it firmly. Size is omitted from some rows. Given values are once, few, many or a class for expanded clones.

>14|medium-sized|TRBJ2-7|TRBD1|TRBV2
CASTEDRTIYEQYF
TGTGCCAGCACTGAGGACAGGACCATCTACGAGCAGTACTTC
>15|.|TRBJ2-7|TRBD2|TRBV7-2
CASNQLAGGHYEQYF
TGTGCCAGCAACCAACTAGCGGGGGGGCACTACGAGCAGTACTTC
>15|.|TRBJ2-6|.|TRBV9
CASSVADPGANVLTF
TGTGCCAGCAGCGTAGCAGATCCCGGGGCCAACGTCCTGACTTTC
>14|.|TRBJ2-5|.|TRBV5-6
CASSLPGRLETQYF
TGTGCCAGCAGCTTGCCCGGGCGCCTAGAGACCCAGTACTTC
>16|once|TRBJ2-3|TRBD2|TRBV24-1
CATSVRLAGAADTQYF
TGTGCCACCAGTGTTCGTCTAGCGGGAGCGGCAGATACGCAGTATTTT
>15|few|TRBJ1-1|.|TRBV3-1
CASSPPFGPNTEAFF
TGTGCCAGCAGCCCTCCCTTCGGGCCGAACACTGAAGCTTTCTTT
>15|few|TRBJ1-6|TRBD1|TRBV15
CATSRGDRTNSPLHF
TGTGCCACCAGCAGAGGGGACAGGACAAATTCACCCCTCCACTTT
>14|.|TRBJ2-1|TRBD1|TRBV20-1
CSAFGTGGRNEQFF
TGCAGTGCGTTCGGGACAGGGGGACGGAATGAGCAGTTCTTC
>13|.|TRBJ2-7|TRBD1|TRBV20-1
CSASRGLPYEQYF
TGCAGTGCCAGCAGGGGGCTGCCCTACGAGCAGTACTTC
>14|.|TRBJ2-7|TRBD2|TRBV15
CATSLGRGAYEQYF
TGTGCCACCAGCCTGGGACGGGGGGCCTACGAGCAGTACTTC
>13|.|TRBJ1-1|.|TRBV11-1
CANSPGGVLEAFF
TGTGCCAACAGCCCGGGGGGAGTGCTTGAAGCTTTCTTT
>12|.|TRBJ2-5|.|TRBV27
CASSEYQETQYF
TGTGCCAGCAGTGAGTATCAAGAGACCCAGTACTTC
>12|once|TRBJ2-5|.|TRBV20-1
CSARVGTETQYF
TGCAGTGCTAGAGTGGGGACAGAGACCCAGTACTTC
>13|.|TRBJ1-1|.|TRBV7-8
CASSAKVNTEAFF
TGTGCCAGCAGCGCTAAGGTGAACACTGAAGCTTTCTTT
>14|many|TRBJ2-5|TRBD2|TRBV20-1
CSASPGGMGQTQYF
TGCAGTGCTAGCCCGGGAGGGATGGGACAGACCCAGTACTTC
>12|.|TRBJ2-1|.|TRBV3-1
CASSQRTNEQSF
TGTGCCAGCAGTCAGCGGACCAATGAGCAGTCCTTC
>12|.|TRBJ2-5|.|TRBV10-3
CAIRGNQETQYF
TGTGCCATCAGGGGGAACCAAGAGACCCAGTACTTC
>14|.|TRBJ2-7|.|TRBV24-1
CATSDTGASYEQYF
TGTGCCACCAGTGATACCGGTGCTTCCTACGAGCAGTACTTC
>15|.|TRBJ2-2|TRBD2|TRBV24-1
CATSDPSSGTGELFF
TGTGCCACCAGTGACCCCAGTAGCGGGACCGGGGAGCTGTTTTTT
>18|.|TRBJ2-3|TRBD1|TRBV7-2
CASSLARFEQGTLDTQYF
TGTGCCAGCAGCTTAGCTCGTTTCGAACAGGGGACATTAGATACGCAGTATTTT
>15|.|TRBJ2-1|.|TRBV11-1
CASSLAGGALNEQFF
TGTGCCAGCAGCTTAGCGGGGGGCGCTTTGAATGAGCAGTTCTTC
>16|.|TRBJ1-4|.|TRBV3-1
CASSTRAWATNEKLFF
TGTGCCAGCAGCACCCGGGCCTGGGCAACTAATGAAAAACTGTTTTTT
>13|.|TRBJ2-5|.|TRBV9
CASRWADQETQYF
TGTGCCAGCAGGTGGGCAGACCAAGAGACCCAGTACTTC
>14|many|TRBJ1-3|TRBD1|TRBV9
CASSGETGLGTIYF
TGTGCCAGCAGCGGCGAGACAGGGTTGGGCACCATATATTTT
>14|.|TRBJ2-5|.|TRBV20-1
CSARNLGQGEAQYF
TGCAGTGCTAGGAATCTGGGGCAGGGGGAGGCCCAGTACTTC
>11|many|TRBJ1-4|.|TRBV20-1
CSATSNEKLFF
TGCAGTGCTACAAGTAATGAAAAACTGTTTTTT
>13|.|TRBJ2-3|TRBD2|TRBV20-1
CSARVLAGGLQYF
TGCAGTGCTAGAGTACTAGCGGGGGGGCTGCAGTATTTT
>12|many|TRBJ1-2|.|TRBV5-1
CASSAEGYGYTF
TGCGCCAGCAGCGCGGAGGGCTATGGCTACACCTTC
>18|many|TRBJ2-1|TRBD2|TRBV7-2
CASSLGGSGRRSYNEQFF
TGTGCCAGCAGCTTAGGGGGGAGCGGGAGAAGGTCCTACAATGAGCAGTTCTTC
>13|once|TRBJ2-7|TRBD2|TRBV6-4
CATVLAGPYEQYF
TGTGCCACCGTACTAGCGGGACCCTACGAGCAGTACTTC
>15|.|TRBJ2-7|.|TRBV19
CASSIVGNLRYEQYF
TGTGCCAGTAGTATAGTAGGGAACCTACGCTACGAGCAGTACTTC
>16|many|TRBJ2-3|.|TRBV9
CASSPGVRGGTDTQYF
TGTGCCAGCAGCCCTGGGGTAAGGGGCGGTACAGATACGCAGTATTTT
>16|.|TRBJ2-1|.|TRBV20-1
CSASPSRGGLRNEQFF
TGCAGTGCTAGCCCATCGAGGGGGGGGCTTAGGAATGAGCAGTTCTTC
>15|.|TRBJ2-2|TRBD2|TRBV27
CASSLTSGIIGELFF
TGTGCCAGCAGTCTCACTAGCGGGATAATCGGGGAGCTGTTTTTT
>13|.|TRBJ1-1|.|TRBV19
CASSMLRNTEAFF
TGTGCCAGTAGTATGCTAAGGAACACTGAAGCTTTCTTT
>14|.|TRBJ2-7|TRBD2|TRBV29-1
CSAAPGGGAYEQYF
TGCAGTGCTGCCCCCGGCGGGGGGGCCTACGAGCAGTACTTC
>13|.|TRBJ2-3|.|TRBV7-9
CASSSLSPDTQYF
TGTGCCAGCAGCTCGCTTAGTCCAGATACGCAGTATTTT
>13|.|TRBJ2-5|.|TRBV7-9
CASSSEDGETQYF
TGTGCCAGCAGCTCCGAGGACGGGGAGACCCAGTACTTC
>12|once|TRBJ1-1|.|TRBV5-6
CASSSQGKGAFF
TGTGCCAGCAGCTCTCAGGGTAAAGGGGCTTTCTTT
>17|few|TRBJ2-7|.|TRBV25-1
CASSEMARGRGNYEQYF
TGTGCCAGCAGTGAAATGGCGCGAGGCAGGGGAAACTACGAGCAGTACTTC
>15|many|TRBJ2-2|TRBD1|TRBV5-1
CASSLQGAHTGELFF
TGCGCCAGCAGCTTACAGGGGGCACACACCGGGGAGCTGTTTTTT
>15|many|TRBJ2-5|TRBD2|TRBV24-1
CATSDPSGNGETQYF
TGTGCCACCAGTGATCCTAGCGGGAACGGTGAGACCCAGTACTTC
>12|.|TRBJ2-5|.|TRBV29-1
CSVPYGARTQYF
TGCAGCGTTCCTTATGGGGCAAGGACCCAGTACTTC
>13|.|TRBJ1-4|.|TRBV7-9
CASNPPGDEKLFF
TGTGCCAGCAACCCCCCGGGGGACGAAAAACTGTTTTTT
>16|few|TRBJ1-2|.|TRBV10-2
CASSVDSNPSNYGYTF
TGCGCCAGCAGTGTGGACAGTAACCCTTCTAACTATGGCTACACCTTC
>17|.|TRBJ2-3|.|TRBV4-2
CASSQDPPGPRTDTQYF
TGTGCCAGCAGCCAAGATCCACCGGGACCTCGGACAGATACGCAGTATTTT
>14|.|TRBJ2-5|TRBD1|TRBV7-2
CASSLQGALETQYF
TGTGCCAGCAGCTTACAGGGGGCATTAGAGACCCAGTACTTC
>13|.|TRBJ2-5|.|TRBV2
CASTMNYGQTQYF
TGTGCCAGCACCATGAATTATGGGCAGACCCAGTACTTC
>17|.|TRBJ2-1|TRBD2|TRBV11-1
CASSLDGSGGAYNEQFF
TGTGCCAGCAGCTTAGATGGTAGCGGGGGGGCATACAATGAGCAGTTCTTC
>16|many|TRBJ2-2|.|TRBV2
CASSERSGKNTGELFF
TGTGCCAGCAGTGAAAGAAGCGGCAAGAACACCGGGGAGCTGTTTTTT
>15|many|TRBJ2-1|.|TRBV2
CASSGDRRSYNEQFF
TGTGCCAGCAGCGGGGACCGCCGCTCCTACAATGAGCAGTTCTTC
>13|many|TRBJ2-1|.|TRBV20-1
CSARRVSGNEQFF
TGCAGTGCTAGAAGGGTTAGCGGCAATGAGCAGTTCTTC
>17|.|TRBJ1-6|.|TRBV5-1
CASSLALGQPWDSPLHF
TGCGCCAGCAGCTTGGCCCTTGGGCAGCCCTGGGATTCACCCCTCCACTTT
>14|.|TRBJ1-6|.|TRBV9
CASSIGTDNSPLHF
TGTGCCAGCAGCATCGGGACGGATAATTCACCCCTCCACTTT
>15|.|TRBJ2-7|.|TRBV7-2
CASSLSGMASYEQYF
TGTGCCAGCAGCTTATCAGGTATGGCCTCCTACGAGCAGTACTTC
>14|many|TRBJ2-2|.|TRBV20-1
CSARSQGGTGELFF
TGCAGTGCTAGATCACAGGGTGGTACCGGGGAGCTGTTTTTT
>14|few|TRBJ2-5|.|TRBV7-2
CASSPGRLSETQYF
TGTGCCAGCAGCCCCGGGAGACTTTCGGAGACCCAGTACTTC
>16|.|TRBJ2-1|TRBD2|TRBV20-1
CSARLGLTGGSNEQFF
TGCAGTGCTCGGCTCGGTTTGACGGGAGGGTCCAATGAGCAGTTCTTC
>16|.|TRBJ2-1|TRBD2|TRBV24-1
CATSDATSVPYNEQFF
TGTGCCACCAGTGACGCTACTAGCGTTCCCTACAATGAGCAGTTCTTC